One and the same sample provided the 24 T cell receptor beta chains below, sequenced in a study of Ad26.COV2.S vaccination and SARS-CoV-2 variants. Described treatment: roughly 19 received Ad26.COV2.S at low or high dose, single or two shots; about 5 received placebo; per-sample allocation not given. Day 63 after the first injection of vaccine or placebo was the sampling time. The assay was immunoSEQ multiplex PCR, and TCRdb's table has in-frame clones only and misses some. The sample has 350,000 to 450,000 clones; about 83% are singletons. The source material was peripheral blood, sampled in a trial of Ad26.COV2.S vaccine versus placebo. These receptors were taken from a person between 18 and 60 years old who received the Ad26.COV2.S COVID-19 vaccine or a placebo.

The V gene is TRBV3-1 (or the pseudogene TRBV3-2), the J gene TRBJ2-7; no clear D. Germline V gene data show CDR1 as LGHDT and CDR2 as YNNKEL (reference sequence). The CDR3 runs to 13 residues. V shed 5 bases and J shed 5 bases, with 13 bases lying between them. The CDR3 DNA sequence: TGTGCCAGCAGCGTCCCGGGCTCTCACGAGCAGTACTTC. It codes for CASSVPGSHEQYF.

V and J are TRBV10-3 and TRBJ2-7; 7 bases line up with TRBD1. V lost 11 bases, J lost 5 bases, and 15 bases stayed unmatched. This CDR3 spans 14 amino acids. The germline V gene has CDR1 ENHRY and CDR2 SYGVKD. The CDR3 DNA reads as TGTGCCGTCGATTCCTCAGGGGGAATAGACGAGCAGTACTTC. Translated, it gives CAVDSSGGIDEQYF.

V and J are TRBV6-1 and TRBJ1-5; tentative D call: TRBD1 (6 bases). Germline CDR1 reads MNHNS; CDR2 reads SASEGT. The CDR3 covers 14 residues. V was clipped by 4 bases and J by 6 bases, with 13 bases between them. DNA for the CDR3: TGTGCCAGCAGTGCCGGGACAAAGGGTCAGCCCCAGCATTTT. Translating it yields CASSAGTKGQPQHF.

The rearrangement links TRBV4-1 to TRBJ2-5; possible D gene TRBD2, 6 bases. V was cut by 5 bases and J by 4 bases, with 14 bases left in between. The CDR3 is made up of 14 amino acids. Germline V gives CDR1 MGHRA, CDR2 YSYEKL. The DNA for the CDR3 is TGCGCCAGCAGCTACGGAGGGAGTAGAGAGACCCAGTACTTC. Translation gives CASSYGGSRETQYF.

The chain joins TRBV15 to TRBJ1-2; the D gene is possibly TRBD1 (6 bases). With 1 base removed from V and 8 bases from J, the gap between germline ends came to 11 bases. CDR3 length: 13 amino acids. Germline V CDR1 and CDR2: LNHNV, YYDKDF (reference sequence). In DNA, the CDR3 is TGTGCCACCAGCAGAGGTCAGGGGAAAGGCTACACCTTC. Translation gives CATSRGQGKGYTF. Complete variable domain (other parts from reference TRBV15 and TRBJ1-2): DAMVIQNPRYQVTQFGKPVTLSCSQTLNHNVMYWYQQKSSQAPKLLFHYYDKDFNNEADTPDNFQSRRPNTSFCFLDIRSPGLGDTAMYLCATSRGQGKGYTFGSGTRLTVV.

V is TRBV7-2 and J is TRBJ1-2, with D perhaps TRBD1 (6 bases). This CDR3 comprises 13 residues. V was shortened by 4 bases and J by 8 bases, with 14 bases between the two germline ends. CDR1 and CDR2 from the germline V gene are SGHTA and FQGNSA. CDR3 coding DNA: TGTGCCAGCAGCTCGTACAGGGCCCCCGGCTACACCTTC. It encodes CASSSYRAPGYTF.

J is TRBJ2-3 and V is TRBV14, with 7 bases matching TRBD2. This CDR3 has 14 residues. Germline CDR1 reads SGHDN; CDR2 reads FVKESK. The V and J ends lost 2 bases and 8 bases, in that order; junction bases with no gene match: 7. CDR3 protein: CASSQYHTGGTQYF. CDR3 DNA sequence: TGTGCCAGCAGCCAATACCATACGGGGGGTACGCAGTATTTT.

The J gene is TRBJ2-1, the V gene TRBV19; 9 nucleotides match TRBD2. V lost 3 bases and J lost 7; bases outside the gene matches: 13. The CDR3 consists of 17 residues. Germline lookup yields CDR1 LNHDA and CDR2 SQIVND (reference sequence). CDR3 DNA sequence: TGTGCCAGTAGTATGGGTTTGTGGCGGGAGGGCGATAATGAGCAGTTCTTC. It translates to CASSMGLWREGDNEQFF. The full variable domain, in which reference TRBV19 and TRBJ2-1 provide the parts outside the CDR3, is DGGITQSPKYLFRKEGQNVTLSCEQNLNHDAMYWYRQDPGQGLRLIYYSQIVNDFQKGDIAEGYSVSREKKESFPLTVTSAQKNPTAFYLCASSMGLWREGDNEQFFGPGTRLTVL.

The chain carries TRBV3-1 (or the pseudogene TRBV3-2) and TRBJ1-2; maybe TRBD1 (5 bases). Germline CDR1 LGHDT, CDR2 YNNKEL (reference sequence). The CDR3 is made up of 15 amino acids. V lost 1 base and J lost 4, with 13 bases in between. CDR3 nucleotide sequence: TGTGCCAGCAGCCAAGGACCCGGGACGGTCTATGGCTACACCTTC. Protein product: CASSQGPGTVYGYTF.

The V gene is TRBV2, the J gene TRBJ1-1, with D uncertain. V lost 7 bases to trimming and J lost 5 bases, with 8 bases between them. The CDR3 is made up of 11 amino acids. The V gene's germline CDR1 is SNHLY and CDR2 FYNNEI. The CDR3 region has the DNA TGTGCCAGCAACCGGCGGACTGAAGCTTTCTTT. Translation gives CASNRRTEAFF.

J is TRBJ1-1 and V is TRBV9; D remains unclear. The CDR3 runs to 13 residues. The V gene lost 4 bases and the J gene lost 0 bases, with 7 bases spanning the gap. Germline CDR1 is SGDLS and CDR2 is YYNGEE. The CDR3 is CASSPTMNTEAFF. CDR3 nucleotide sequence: TGTGCCAGCAGCCCTACCATGAACACTGAAGCTTTCTTT.

CDR3 nucleotides: TGCGCCAGCAGCGCACAGGGTAGGGAGCAGTTCTTC. Translation gives CASSAQGREQFF. The rearrangement joins TRBV5-1 to TRBJ2-1; D may be TRBD1 (6 bases). This CDR3 comprises 12 residues. Per germline, CDR1 SGHRS and CDR2 YFSETQ. Trimming took off 4 bases at V and 10 bases at J, with 12 bases between the two ends.

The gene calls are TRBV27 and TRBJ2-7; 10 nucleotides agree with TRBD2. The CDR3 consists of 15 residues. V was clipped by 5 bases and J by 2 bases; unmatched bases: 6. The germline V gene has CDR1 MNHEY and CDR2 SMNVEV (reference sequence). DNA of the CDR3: TGTGCCAGCAGTAGAGCGGGAGGGCCCCCCTACGAGCAGTACTTC. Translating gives CASSRAGGPPYEQYF.

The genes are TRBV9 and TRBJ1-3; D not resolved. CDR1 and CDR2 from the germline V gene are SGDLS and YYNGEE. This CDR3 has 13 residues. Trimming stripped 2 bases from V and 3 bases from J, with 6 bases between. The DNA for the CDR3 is TGTGCCAGCAGCGTTATAGGTGGAAACACCATATATTTT. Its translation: CASSVIGGNTIYF.

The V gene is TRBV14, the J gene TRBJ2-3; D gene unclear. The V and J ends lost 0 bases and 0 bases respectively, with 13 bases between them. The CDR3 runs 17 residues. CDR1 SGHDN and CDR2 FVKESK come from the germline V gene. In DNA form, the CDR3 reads TGTGCCAGCAGCCAAGATTGGTTCGTATCTAGCACAGATACGCAGTATTTT. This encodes CASSQDWFVSSTDTQYF.

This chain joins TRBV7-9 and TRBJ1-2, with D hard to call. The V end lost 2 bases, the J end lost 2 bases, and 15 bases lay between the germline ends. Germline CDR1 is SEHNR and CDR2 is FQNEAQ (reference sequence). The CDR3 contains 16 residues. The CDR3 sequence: CASSLSTTHSNYGYTF. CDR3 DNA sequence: TGTGCCAGCAGCTTAAGTACCACGCACTCCAACTATGGCTACACCTTC.

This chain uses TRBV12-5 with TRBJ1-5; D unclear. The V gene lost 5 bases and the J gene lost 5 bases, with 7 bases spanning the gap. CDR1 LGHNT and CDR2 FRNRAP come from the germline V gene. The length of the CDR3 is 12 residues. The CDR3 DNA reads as TGTGCTAGTGGTGGGCGGTATCAGCCCCAGCATTTT. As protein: CASGGRYQPQHF. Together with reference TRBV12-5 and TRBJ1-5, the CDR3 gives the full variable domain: DARVTQTPRHKVTEMGQEVTMRCQPILGHNTVFWYRQTMMQGLELLAYFRNRAPLDDSGMPKDRFSAEMPDATLATLKIQPSEPRDSAVYFCASGGRYQPQHFGDGTRLSIL.

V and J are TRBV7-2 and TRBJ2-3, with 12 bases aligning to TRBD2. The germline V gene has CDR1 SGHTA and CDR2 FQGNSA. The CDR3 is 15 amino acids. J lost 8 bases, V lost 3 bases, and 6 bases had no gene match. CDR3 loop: CASSFLAGGASTQYF. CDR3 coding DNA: TGTGCCAGCAGCTTTCTAGCGGGAGGGGCCTCTACGCAGTATTTT.

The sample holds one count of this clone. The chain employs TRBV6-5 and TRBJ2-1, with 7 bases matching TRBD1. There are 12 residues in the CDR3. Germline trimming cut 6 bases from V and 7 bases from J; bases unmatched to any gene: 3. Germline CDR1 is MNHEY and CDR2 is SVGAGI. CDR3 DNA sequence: TGTGCCAGCAGAGCCAGGGGGAATGAGCAGTTCTTC. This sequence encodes CASRARGNEQFF.

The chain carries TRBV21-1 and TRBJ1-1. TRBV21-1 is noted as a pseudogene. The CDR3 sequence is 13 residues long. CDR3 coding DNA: TGTGCCAGCAGCATTTCGCGACGCACTGAAGCTTTCTTT. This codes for CASSISRRTEAFF.

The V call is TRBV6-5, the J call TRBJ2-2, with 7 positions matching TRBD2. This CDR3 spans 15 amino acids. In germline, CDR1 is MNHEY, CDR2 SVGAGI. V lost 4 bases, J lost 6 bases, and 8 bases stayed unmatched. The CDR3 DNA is TGTGCCAGCAGTTCCGGTCGGGAGGAGTCCGGGGAGCTGTTTTTT. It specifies CASSSGREESGELFF.

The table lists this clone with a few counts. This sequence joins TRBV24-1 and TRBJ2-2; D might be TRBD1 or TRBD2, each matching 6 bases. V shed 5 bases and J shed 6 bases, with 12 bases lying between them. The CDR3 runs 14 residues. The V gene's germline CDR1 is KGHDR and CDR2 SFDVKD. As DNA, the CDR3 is TGTGCCACCAGTGTGGGGGGACATTCCGGGGAGCTGTTTTTT. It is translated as CATSVGGHSGELFF.

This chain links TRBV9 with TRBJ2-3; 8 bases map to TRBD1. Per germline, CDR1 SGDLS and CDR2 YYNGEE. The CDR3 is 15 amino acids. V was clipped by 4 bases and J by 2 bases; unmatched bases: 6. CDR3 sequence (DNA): TGTGCCAGCAGCATACAGGGGGATCCCACAGATACGCAGTATTTT. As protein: CASSIQGDPTDTQYF.

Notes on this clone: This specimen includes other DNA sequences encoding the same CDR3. CDR3 bases: TGTGCCAGCAGTTACGAGGGGGGCACTGAAGCTTTCTTT. Protein product: CASSYEGGTEAFF. This chain links TRBV6-5 with TRBJ1-1, with D possibly matching TRBD1 (6 bases). Trimming took off 2 bases at V and 4 bases at J, with 8 bases between the two ends. Germline V gives CDR1 MNHEY, CDR2 SVGAGI. This CDR3 comprises 13 residues.